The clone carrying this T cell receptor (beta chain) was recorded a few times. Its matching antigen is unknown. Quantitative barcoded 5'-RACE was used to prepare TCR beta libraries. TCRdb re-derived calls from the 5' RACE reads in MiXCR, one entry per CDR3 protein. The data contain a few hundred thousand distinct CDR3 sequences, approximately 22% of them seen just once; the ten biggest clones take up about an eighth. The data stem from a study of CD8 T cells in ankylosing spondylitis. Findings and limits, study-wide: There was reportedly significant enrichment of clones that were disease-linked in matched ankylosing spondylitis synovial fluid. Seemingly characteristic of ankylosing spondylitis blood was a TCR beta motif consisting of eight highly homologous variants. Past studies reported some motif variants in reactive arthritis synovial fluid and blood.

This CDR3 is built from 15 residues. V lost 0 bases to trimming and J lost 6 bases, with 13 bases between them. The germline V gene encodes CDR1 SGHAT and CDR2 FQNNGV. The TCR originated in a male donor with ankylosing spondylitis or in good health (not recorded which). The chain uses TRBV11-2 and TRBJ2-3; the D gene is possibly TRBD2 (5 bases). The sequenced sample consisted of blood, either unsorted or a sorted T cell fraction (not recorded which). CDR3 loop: CASSLDGEGVDTQYF. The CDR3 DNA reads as TGTGCCAGCAGCTTAGATGGCGAGGGCGTGGATACGCAGTATTTT.